This TCR beta chain derives from a study of blood T cells in healthy people across ages. A second 7 to 11 cycle PCR used barcoded and J-beta primers. TCRdb analysed the 5' RACE reads with MiXCR anew, one entry per CDR3 protein. The sample lists approximately 940,000 distinct CDR3 sequences, about 44% occurring once. CDR1 MNHEY and CDR2 SVGAGI come from the germline V gene. The CDR3 has 15 amino acids. Trimming at V came to 7 bases and at J to 4 bases, leaving 8 bases not matched to a gene. Source material: blood. The TCR was taken from a man under 40 in good health. This rearrangement joins TRBV6-5 to TRBJ1-4, with 8 bases identical to TRBD1. This CDR3 reads CASTDGTGRNEKLFF. CDR3 DNA sequence: TGTGCCAGCACCGACGGGACAGGACGTAATGAAAAACTGTTTTTT.